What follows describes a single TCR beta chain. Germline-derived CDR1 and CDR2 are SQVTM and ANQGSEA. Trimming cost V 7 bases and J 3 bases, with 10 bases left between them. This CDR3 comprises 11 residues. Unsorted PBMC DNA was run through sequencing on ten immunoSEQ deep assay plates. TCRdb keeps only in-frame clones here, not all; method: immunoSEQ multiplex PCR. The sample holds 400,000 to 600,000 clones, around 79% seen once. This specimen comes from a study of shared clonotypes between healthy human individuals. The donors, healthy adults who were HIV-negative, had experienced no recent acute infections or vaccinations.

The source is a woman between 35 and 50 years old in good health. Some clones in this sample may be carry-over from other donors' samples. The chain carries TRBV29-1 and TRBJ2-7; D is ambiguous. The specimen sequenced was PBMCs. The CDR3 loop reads CSGWISYEQYF. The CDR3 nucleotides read TGCAGCGGATGGATTAGCTACGAGCAGTACTTC.